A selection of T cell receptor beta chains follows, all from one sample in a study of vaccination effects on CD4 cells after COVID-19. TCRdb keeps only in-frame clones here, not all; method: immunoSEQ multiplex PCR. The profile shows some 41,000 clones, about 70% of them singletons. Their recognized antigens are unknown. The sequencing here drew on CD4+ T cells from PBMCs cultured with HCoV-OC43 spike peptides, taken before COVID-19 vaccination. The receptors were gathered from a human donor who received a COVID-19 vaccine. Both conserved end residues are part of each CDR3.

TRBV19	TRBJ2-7	CASSLRVSYEQYF
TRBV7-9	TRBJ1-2	CASSLAGRAFKYGYTF
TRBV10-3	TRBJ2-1	CAISDDLRAEQFF
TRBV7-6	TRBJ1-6	CASSFETGGNSPLHF
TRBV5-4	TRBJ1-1	CASSWTGGAEAFF
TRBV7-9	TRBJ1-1	CASSPRAVTEAFF
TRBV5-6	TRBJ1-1	CASSPDIGRNTEAFF
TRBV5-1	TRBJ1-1	CASSLEGVSTEAFF
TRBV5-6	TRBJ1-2	CASSLLHGTYGYTF
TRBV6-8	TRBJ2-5	CASSYPFQPPAAIQETQYF
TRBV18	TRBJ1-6	CASSQTGEDSPLHF
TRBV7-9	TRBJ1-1	CASSLPDRVSEAFF
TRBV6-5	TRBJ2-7	CASIPAGRLHEQYF
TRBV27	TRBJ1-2	CASSLSTGNYGYTF
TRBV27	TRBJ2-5	CASSPSLEPLRQTQYF
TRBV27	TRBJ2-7	CASAPQREVYEQYF
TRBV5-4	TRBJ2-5	CASRSGTSQETQYF
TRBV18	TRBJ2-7	CASSRDREAAYEQYF
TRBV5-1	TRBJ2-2	CASSWGGQTNTGELFF
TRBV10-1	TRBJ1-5	CASRGQGRNQPQHF
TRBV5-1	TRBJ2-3	CASSYSGTSISDTQYF
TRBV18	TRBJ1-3	CASSPSVGSGNTIYF
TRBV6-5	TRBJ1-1	CASSFTGTLNTEAFF
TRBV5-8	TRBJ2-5	CASSREAGQETQYF
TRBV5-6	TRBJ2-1	CASSLGVGQAISEQFF
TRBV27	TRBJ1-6	CASRSHEGHRHSPLHF